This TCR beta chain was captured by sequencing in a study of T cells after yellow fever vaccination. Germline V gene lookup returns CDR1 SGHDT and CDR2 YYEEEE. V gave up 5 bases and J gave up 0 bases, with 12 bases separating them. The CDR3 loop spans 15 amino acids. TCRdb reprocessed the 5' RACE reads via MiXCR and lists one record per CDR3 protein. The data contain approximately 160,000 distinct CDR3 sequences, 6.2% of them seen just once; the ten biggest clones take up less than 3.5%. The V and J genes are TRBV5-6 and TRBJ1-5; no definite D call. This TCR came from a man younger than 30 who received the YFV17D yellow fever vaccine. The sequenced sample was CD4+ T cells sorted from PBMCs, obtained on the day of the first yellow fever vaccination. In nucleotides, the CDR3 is TGTGCCAGCAGACGCGGACCCGGTAGCAATCAGCCCCAGCATTTT. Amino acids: CASRRGPGSNQPQHF.